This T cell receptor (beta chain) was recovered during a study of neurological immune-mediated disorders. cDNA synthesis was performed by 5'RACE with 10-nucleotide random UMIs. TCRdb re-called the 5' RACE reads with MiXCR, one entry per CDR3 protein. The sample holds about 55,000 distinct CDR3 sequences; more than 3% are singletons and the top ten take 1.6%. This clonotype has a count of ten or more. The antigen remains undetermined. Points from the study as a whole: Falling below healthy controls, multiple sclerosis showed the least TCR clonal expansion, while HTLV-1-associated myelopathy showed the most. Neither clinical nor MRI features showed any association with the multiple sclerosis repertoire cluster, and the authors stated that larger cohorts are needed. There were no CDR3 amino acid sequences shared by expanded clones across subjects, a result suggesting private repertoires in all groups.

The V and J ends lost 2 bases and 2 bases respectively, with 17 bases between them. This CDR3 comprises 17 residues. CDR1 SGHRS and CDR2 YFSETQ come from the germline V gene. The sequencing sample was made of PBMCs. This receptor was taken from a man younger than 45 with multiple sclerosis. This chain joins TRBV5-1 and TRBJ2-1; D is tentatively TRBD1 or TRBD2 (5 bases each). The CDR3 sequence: CASSFFSGTVAYNEQFF. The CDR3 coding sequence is TGCGCCAGCAGCTTTTTCTCCGGGACGGTGGCCTACAATGAGCAGTTCTTC.